This T cell receptor (beta chain) was identified in a study of glioma-infiltrating T cells. Regarding this clonotype: Here the CDR3 omits its conserved ending phenylalanine or tryptophan, so a read error is the likely source. No DNA is shown, since the ends of the CDR3 on it are uncertain; the CDR3 is the one TCRdb lists.

TCR alpha and beta CDR3 regions were amplified from RNA using iRepertoire nested multiplex PCR. TCRdb itself ran the multiplex PCR reads through MiXCR, one entry per CDR3 protein. Of around 93,000 distinct CDR3 sequences in the sample, around 37% were seen once. Sequencing was performed on glioma tissue, nonneoplastic brain tissue, or PBMCs (not recorded which). The clonotype comes from a human donor with low-grade glioma or glioblastoma, undergoing nonglioma brain surgery, or in good health (not recorded which).

Here the CDR3 reads CASSQRGWDKYNEQLL. This rearrangement joins TRBV27 to TRBJ2-1; whether TRBD1, the table's D call, matches the DNA was not checked. The germline gives CDR1 MNHEY, CDR2 SMNVEV (reference sequence). The CDR3 is 16 residues long, ends included.